A selection of T cell receptor beta chains follows, all from one sample in a study of T cell responses to AZD1222 COVID-19 vaccine. The data were produced by immunoSEQ multiplex PCR, yet TCRdb's version contains in-frame clones alone and is incomplete. The sample has 110,000 or so clones; roughly 88% are singletons. The sequencing used peripheral blood, collected 28 days after the second AZD1222 dose. These receptors all stem from an adult who received the AZD1222 COVID-19 vaccine. The CDR3 runs from the conserved cysteine through the conserved F or W. The order of the fields is clone size, D gene, J gene, V gene, CDR3 protein, CDR3 DNA. D genes are given only for firm matches. A clone size is listed for some rows: how often the clone was seen (once, few, many), or a class if it is expanded.

clone size: NA
D gene: TRBD1
J gene: TRBJ2-7
V gene: TRBV27
CDR3 protein: CASSSLGTGGYEQYF
CDR3 DNA: TGTGCCAGCAGCTCTCTCGGGACAGGGGGCTACGAGCAGTACTTC

clone size: NA
D gene: NA
J gene: TRBJ1-2
V gene: TRBV7-2
CDR3 protein: CASSLAVGEGYTF
CDR3 DNA: TGTGCCAGCAGCTTAGCAGTGGGGGAGGGCTACACCTTC

clone size: once
D gene: TRBD1
J gene: TRBJ2-7
V gene: TRBV7-2
CDR3 protein: CASSLRQGANYEQYF
CDR3 DNA: TGTGCCAGCAGCCTTCGACAGGGGGCAAACTACGAGCAGTACTTC

clone size: NA
D gene: NA
J gene: TRBJ1-5
V gene: TRBV11-2
CDR3 protein: CASSLVWGSGNQPQHF
CDR3 DNA: TGTGCCAGCAGCTTAGTGTGGGGTTCCGGCAATCAGCCCCAGCATTTT

clone size: once
D gene: TRBD1
J gene: TRBJ2-3
V gene: TRBV5-4
CDR3 protein: CASSKPPGQSTDTQYF
CDR3 DNA: TGTGCCAGCAGTAAACCACCGGGACAGAGCACAGATACGCAGTATTTT

clone size: NA
D gene: TRBD1
J gene: TRBJ2-5
V gene: TRBV9
CDR3 protein: CASSYRDRAQETQYF
CDR3 DNA: TGTGCCAGCAGCTACCGGGACAGGGCACAAGAGACCCAGTACTTC

clone size: NA
D gene: TRBD2
J gene: TRBJ2-3
V gene: TRBV27
CDR3 protein: CASSPGLAGGLYWDTQYF
CDR3 DNA: TGTGCCAGCAGTCCGGGACTAGCGGGGGGGCTTTATTGGGATACGCAGTATTTT

clone size: NA
D gene: TRBD1
J gene: TRBJ1-4
V gene: TRBV25-1
CDR3 protein: CASSEYRGQSTNEKLFF
CDR3 DNA: TGTGCCAGCAGTGAATATAGGGGACAGTCAACTAATGAAAAACTGTTTTTT

clone size: NA
D gene: NA
J gene: TRBJ2-7
V gene: TRBV7-2
CDR3 protein: CASSLVRAHEQYF
CDR3 DNA: TGTGCCAGCAGCTTAGTCCGAGCCCACGAGCAGTACTTC

clone size: few
D gene: TRBD1
J gene: TRBJ1-2
V gene: TRBV10-3
CDR3 protein: CAINKDRANYGYTF
CDR3 DNA: TGTGCCATCAATAAGGACAGGGCTAACTATGGCTACACCTTC

clone size: NA
D gene: NA
J gene: TRBJ1-1
V gene: TRBV6-2/TRBV6-3
CDR3 protein: CASSAVQNTEAFF
CDR3 DNA: TGTGCCAGCAGTGCCGTCCAGAACACTGAAGCTTTCTTT

clone size: NA
D gene: NA
J gene: TRBJ1-1
V gene: TRBV19
CDR3 protein: CASSTSENTEAFF
CDR3 DNA: TGTGCCAGTAGTACGTCAGAGAACACTGAAGCTTTCTTT

clone size: NA
D gene: TRBD2
J gene: TRBJ2-5
V gene: TRBV2
CDR3 protein: CASSDQRGFQETQYF
CDR3 DNA: TGTGCCAGCAGTGATCAGCGGGGGTTCCAAGAGACCCAGTACTTC

clone size: NA
D gene: TRBD1
J gene: TRBJ2-1
V gene: TRBV13
CDR3 protein: CASSDRVGNEQFF
CDR3 DNA: TGTGCCAGCAGCGACAGGGTAGGGAATGAGCAGTTCTTC

clone size: once
D gene: NA
J gene: TRBJ2-1
V gene: TRBV27
CDR3 protein: CASSFQGSGNEQFF
CDR3 DNA: TGTGCCAGCAGTTTTCAAGGGTCCGGCAATGAGCAGTTCTTC

clone size: few
D gene: NA
J gene: TRBJ2-4
V gene: TRBV21-1
CDR3 protein: CASALSPAAKNIQYF
CDR3 DNA: TGTGCCAGCGCTCTGTCCCCAGCAGCCAAAAACATTCAGTACTTC

clone size: NA
D gene: NA
J gene: TRBJ2-1
V gene: TRBV7-7
CDR3 protein: CASSLELGANNEQFF
CDR3 DNA: TGTGCTAGCAGCTTAGAATTGGGGGCCAACAATGAGCAGTTCTTC

clone size: once
D gene: NA
J gene: TRBJ2-7
V gene: TRBV6-5
CDR3 protein: CASKQGPGYEQYF
CDR3 DNA: TGTGCCAGCAAACAGGGACCGGGCTACGAGCAGTACTTC

clone size: NA
D gene: NA
J gene: TRBJ1-2
V gene: TRBV10-3
CDR3 protein: CAISEAANYGYTF
CDR3 DNA: TGTGCCATCAGTGAAGCAGCTAACTATGGCTACACCTTC

clone size: NA
D gene: NA
J gene: TRBJ1-1
V gene: TRBV21-1
CDR3 protein: CASSRSDRFNTEAFF
CDR3 DNA: TGTGCCAGCAGCCGATCGGACAGGTTTAACACTGAAGCTTTCTTT

clone size: NA
D gene: TRBD2
J gene: TRBJ2-5
V gene: TRBV6-1
CDR3 protein: CASSERGERGVRETQYF
CDR3 DNA: TGTGCCAGCAGTGAACGGGGCGAGCGGGGGGTTCGGGAGACCCAGTACTTC

clone size: NA
D gene: TRBD1
J gene: TRBJ1-6
V gene: TRBV27
CDR3 protein: CASSLTNRGGYNSPLHF
CDR3 DNA: TGTGCCAGCAGTTTAACTAACAGGGGGGGTTATAATTCACCCCTCCACTTT

clone size: NA
D gene: NA
J gene: TRBJ2-5
V gene: TRBV6-5
CDR3 protein: CASTSTGGQETQYF
CDR3 DNA: TGTGCCAGCACTTCGACAGGAGGACAAGAGACCCAGTACTTC

clone size: NA
D gene: NA
J gene: TRBJ2-3
V gene: TRBV5-1
CDR3 protein: CASRLESWDTQYF
CDR3 DNA: TGCGCCAGCAGATTAGAGTCATGGGATACGCAGTATTTT

clone size: NA
D gene: TRBD2
J gene: TRBJ2-7
V gene: TRBV12-3/TRBV12-4
CDR3 protein: CASRSTGGYEQYF
CDR3 DNA: TGTGCCAGCAGGTCGACGGGGGGCTACGAGCAGTACTTC

clone size: NA
D gene: NA
J gene: TRBJ2-5
V gene: TRBV10-3
CDR3 protein: CATQLRADQETQYF
CDR3 DNA: TGTGCCACACAGTTACGGGCAGACCAAGAGACCCAGTACTTC

clone size: NA
D gene: NA
J gene: TRBJ1-1
V gene: TRBV4-3
CDR3 protein: CASSQDPWVSAEAFF
CDR3 DNA: TGCGCCAGCAGCCAAGATCCCTGGGTCAGCGCTGAAGCTTTCTTT

clone size: NA
D gene: TRBD2
J gene: TRBJ2-3
V gene: TRBV2
CDR3 protein: CASSEGTSGPGDTQYF
CDR3 DNA: TGTGCCAGCAGTGAAGGGACTAGCGGCCCCGGAGATACGCAGTATTTT

clone size: once
D gene: NA
J gene: TRBJ2-2
V gene: TRBV5-1
CDR3 protein: CASSLDGSAAGELFF
CDR3 DNA: TGCGCCAGCAGCTTGGATGGTAGTGCGGCCGGGGAGCTGTTTTTT

clone size: NA
D gene: NA
J gene: TRBJ2-6
V gene: TRBV18
CDR3 protein: CASSGAGQRLLSGANVLTF
CDR3 DNA: TGTGCCAGCTCAGGCGCGGGACAGAGACTACTCTCTGGGGCCAACGTCCTGACTTTC

clone size: NA
D gene: NA
J gene: TRBJ1-1
V gene: TRBV5-1
CDR3 protein: CASSERGQNTEAFF
CDR3 DNA: TGCGCCAGCAGCGAAAGAGGACAGAACACTGAAGCTTTCTTT

clone size: NA
D gene: TRBD2
J gene: TRBJ2-1
V gene: TRBV7-3
CDR3 protein: CASSLRGTTLVNEQFF
CDR3 DNA: TGTGCCAGCAGCTTAAGGGGGACTACCCTTGTCAATGAGCAGTTCTTC

clone size: once
D gene: NA
J gene: TRBJ2-5
V gene: TRBV7-2
CDR3 protein: CASSLVSQETQYF
CDR3 DNA: TGTGCCAGCAGCTTAGTCAGCCAAGAGACCCAGTACTTC

clone size: NA
D gene: TRBD1
J gene: TRBJ1-3
V gene: TRBV7-2
CDR3 protein: CASSRAGGFGNTIYF
CDR3 DNA: TGTGCCAGCAGCCGCGCAGGGGGCTTTGGAAACACCATATATTTT

clone size: few
D gene: NA
J gene: TRBJ2-5
V gene: TRBV29-1
CDR3 protein: CSVRPTAQETQYF
CDR3 DNA: TGCAGTGTGAGGCCGACCGCGCAAGAGACCCAGTACTTC

clone size: NA
D gene: TRBD1
J gene: TRBJ1-6
V gene: TRBV13
CDR3 protein: CASGRDRYSPLHF
CDR3 DNA: TGTGCCAGCGGCCGGGACAGATATTCACCCCTCCACTTT